A selection of T cell receptor beta chains follows, all from one sample in a study of blood T cell repertoires in COVID-19. Sequencing used immunoSEQ multiplex PCR; TCRdb keeps in-frame clones, though not all of them. This sample has 110,000 or so clones; less than 85% occur once, and the top ten carry approximately 4.3%. The sequencing input was peripheral blood. The receptors were sampled from a human donor in a cohort sampled during active or convalescent COVID-19. Each CDR3 is given with its conserved first and last residue.

V	CDR3
TRBV6-2/TRBV6-3	CASSLSGSSYNEQFF
TRBV12-2	CASRLAGQGTYEQYF
TRBV5-1	CASSLQTGGNTIYF
TRBV7-2	CASSQDSRSGNTIYF
TRBV2	CASSPPGGDQETQYF
TRBV28	CASSLYFGRENIQYF
TRBV27	CASSRGGISGTQYF
TRBV28	CASSLGGANIQYF
TRBV5-4	CASSLRDSYTGELFF
TRBV7-3	CASSLTHGNTGELFF
TRBV7-9	CASSYDYTTDTQYF
TRBV6-5	CASSYGTSGNTIYF
TRBV7-2	CASRASVYQPQHF